One sample yielded the 16 T cell receptor beta chains listed below, sequenced in a study of T cell responses to AZD1222 COVID-19 vaccine. Here immunoSEQ multiplex PCR was the method, and the copy in TCRdb shows in-frame clones only, minus some. The table has 100,000 to 150,000 clones, more than 80% seen once. Sequenced material: peripheral blood, taken 28 days after the second AZD1222 dose. These TCRs come from an adult who received the AZD1222 COVID-19 vaccine.

The chain joins TRBV3-1 (or the pseudogene TRBV3-2) to TRBJ1-1, with 8 positions matching TRBD1. Germline CDR1 reads LGHDT; CDR2 reads YNNKEL (reference sequence). After removal of 4 bases from V and 1 base from J, the junction contained 11 bases not matched to a gene. The CDR3 is 17 residues long. The CDR3 region has the DNA TGTGCCAGCAGCCCCCTTGATGGGGACAGGAGGAACACTGAAGCTTTCTTT. Translated: CASSPLDGDRRNTEAFF.

This chain uses TRBV9 with TRBJ2-1; either TRBD1 or TRBD2 may fit D (6 bases each). The germline gives CDR1 SGDLS, CDR2 YYNGEE. Trimming stripped 0 bases from V and 4 bases from J, with 14 bases between. CDR3 size: 16 residues. The CDR3 reads CASSVVGGPLYNEQFF. In DNA form, the CDR3 reads TGTGCCAGCAGCGTAGTTGGGGGGCCCCTATACAATGAGCAGTTCTTC.

CDR3 coding DNA: TGTGCCAGCAGCCCCCGGACAGGGGGCGACTATGGCTACACCTTC. Amino acid sequence: CASSPRTGGDYGYTF. This chain uses TRBV9 with TRBJ1-2; 11 bases map to TRBD1. CDR3 length equals 15 residues. The V gene end was trimmed by 4 bases and the J gene end by 3 bases; junction bases not matched to a gene: 5. Germline CDR1 is SGDLS and CDR2 is YYNGEE.

The chain uses TRBV6-5 and TRBJ1-3; D ambiguous. CDR3 length: 14 amino acids. CDR1 and CDR2 from the germline V gene are MNHEY and SVGAGI. The ends were cut back, 0 bases at V and 8 bases at J, with 11 bases in the middle. The CDR3 DNA is TGTGCCAGCAGTTACTCCGGTTCTGGGGACACCATATATTTT. Translated, it gives CASSYSGSGDTIYF.

This chain uses TRBV7-2 with TRBJ2-3; D not resolved. V was shortened by 1 base and J by 5 bases, with 7 bases between the two germline ends. From germline, CDR1 is SGHTA and CDR2 FQGNSA. The CDR3 loop spans 13 amino acids. DNA of the CDR3: TGTGCCAGCAGCTTAGAGTGGGAAGATACGCAGTATTTT. The encoded protein is CASSLEWEDTQYF. The full variable domain, rest sourced from reference TRBV7-2 and TRBJ2-3, is GAGVSQSPSNKVTEKGKDVELRCDPISGHTALYWYRQSLGQGLEFLIYFQGNSAPDKSGLPSDRFSAERTGGSVSTLTIQRTQQEDSAVYLCASSLEWEDTQYFGPGTRLTVL.

The chain has TRBV5-1 and TRBJ2-1; 12 bases align to TRBD2. CDR3 length: 15 residues. V shed 4 bases and J 4 bases; nucleotides not matched to a gene: 3. Germline lookup yields CDR1 SGHRS and CDR2 YFSETQ. CDR3: CASSLTSGGYNEQFF. Written as DNA, the CDR3 is TGCGCCAGCAGCCTCACTAGCGGGGGGTACAATGAGCAGTTCTTC.

The count of this clone is one. The chain employs TRBV28 and TRBJ1-3; a weak D match, TRBD1 (6 bases). The CDR3 length is 16 residues. V shed 7 bases and J shed 0 bases, with 16 bases lying between them. CDR1 is MDHEN and CDR2 is SYDVKM in the germline V gene. The CDR3 DNA reads as TGTGCCAGCATGATTCAGGGGTCCAGCTCTGGAAACACCATATATTTT. This translates into CASMIQGSSSGNTIYF. The whole variable domain, filled in from reference TRBV28 and TRBJ1-3, reads DVKVTQSSRYLVKRTGEKVFLECVQDMDHENMFWYRQDPGLGLRLIYFSYDVKMKEKGDIPEGYSVSREKKERFSLILESASTNQTSMYLCASMIQGSSSGNTIYFGEGSWLTVV.

This clone has a single count. The chain employs TRBV12-3 or TRBV12-4 and TRBJ2-3; 7 nucleotides match TRBD1. V was clipped by 5 bases and J by 4 bases; unmatched bases: 3. The CDR3 is 13 residues long. CDR3: CASSPTGSDTQYF. The CDR3 DNA sequence: TGTGCCAGCAGTCCGACAGGGTCAGATACGCAGTATTTT.

CDR3 protein: CASSSQGLNTEAFF. CDR3 DNA: TGCGCCAGCAGCTCCCAGGGGTTGAACACTGAAGCTTTCTTT. The chain joins TRBV5-1 to TRBJ1-1; TRBD1 might be the D (6 bases). This CDR3 is 14 amino acids long. Germline V gene lookup returns CDR1 SGHRS and CDR2 YFSETQ. V lost 3 bases, J lost 0 bases, and 9 bases lay in between.

The V and J genes are TRBV11-3 and TRBJ1-1; 8 bases are a match to TRBD1. The CDR3 loop spans 14 amino acids. With V trimmed by 5 bases and J by 1 base, 3 bases remained unmatched. CDR1 is SGHNT, CDR2 YENEEA, per germline. The CDR3, as DNA: TGTGCCAGCAGCCCAGGACAGGGGAACACTGAAGCTTTCTTT. Amino acids: CASSPGQGNTEAFF. The full variable domain, its missing parts supplied by reference TRBV11-3 and TRBJ1-1, is EAGVVQSPRYKIIEKKQPVAFWCNPISGHNTLYWYLQNLGQGPELLIRYENEEAVDDSQLPKDRFSAERLKGVDSTLKIQPAELGDSAVYLCASSPGQGNTEAFFGQGTRLTVV.

The V and J genes are TRBV2 and TRBJ1-5; D is undetermined. Trimming stripped 11 bases from V and 4 bases from J, with 18 bases between. The CDR3 runs 14 residues. Germline CDR1 SNHLY, CDR2 FYNNEI. CDR3 region: CASTQNEGNQPQHF. The CDR3 DNA reads as TGTGCCTCCACACAGAACGAAGGAAATCAGCCCCAGCATTTT.

This chain joins TRBV6-1 and TRBJ1-4; D might be TRBD1 (6 bases). This CDR3 is 14 amino acids long. Germline V gene data show CDR1 as MNHNS and CDR2 as SASEGT. V lost 2 bases and J 8 bases, leaving 12 bases between the germline ends. This CDR3 is CASSEPQGIEKLFF. CDR3 coding DNA: TGTGCCAGCAGTGAACCACAGGGAATAGAAAAACTGTTTTTT.

This clone was seen just once. V is TRBV4-1 and J is TRBJ2-7; D ambiguous. The germline CDR1 and CDR2 sequences are MGHRA and YSYEKL. The V end was cut by 0 bases, the J end by 3 bases, with 9 bases between. This CDR3 is built from 14 residues. The CDR3 region is CASSQDWGYYEQYF. CDR3 bases: TGCGCCAGCAGCCAAGATTGGGGATACTACGAGCAGTACTTC.

The V and J genes are TRBV28 and TRBJ1-4, with 7 bases fitting TRBD1. The CDR3 has 16 residues. Per the germline V gene, CDR1 is MDHEN and CDR2 is SYDVKM. V lost 4 bases, J lost 0 bases, and 5 bases stayed unmatched. CDR3 nucleotide sequence: TGTGCCAGCAGTTCTTCCGGACAGGCAACTAATGAAAAACTGTTTTTT. Protein product: CASSSSGQATNEKLFF.

Remarks on this clone: An end of the junction does not agree with germline; a read error may underlie this. The chain couples TRBV3-1 (or the pseudogene TRBV3-2) to TRBJ2-1; 7 nucleotides align to TRBD1. This CDR3 has 14 residues. Germline V gene sequence: CDR1 LGHDT, CDR2 YNNKEL (reference sequence). CDR3 DNA: TGTGCCAGCGGCCAAGACAGGGATGTCAATGAGCAGTTCTTC. Amino acids: CASGQDRDVNEQFF.

The J gene is TRBJ2-7, the V gene TRBV5-6; 9 bases align to TRBD1. CDR1 is SGHDT, CDR2 YYEEEE, per germline. This CDR3 contains 15 residues. With V trimmed by 5 bases and J by 3 bases, 9 bases remained unmatched. CDR3 in DNA: TGTGCCAGCAGGATGGACAGGGGAAGGGTCTACGAGCAGTACTTC. It translates to CASRMDRGRVYEQYF.